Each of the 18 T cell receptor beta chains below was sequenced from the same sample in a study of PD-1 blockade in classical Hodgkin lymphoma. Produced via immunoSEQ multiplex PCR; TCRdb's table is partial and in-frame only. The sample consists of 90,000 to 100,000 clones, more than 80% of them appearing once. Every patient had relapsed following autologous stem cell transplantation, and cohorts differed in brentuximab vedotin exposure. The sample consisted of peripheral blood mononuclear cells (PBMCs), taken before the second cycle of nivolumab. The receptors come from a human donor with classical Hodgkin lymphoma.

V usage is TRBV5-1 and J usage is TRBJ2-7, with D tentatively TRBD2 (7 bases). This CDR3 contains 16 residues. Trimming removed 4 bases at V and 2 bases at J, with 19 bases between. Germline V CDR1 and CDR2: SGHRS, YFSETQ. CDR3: CASSPGAGAGTYEQYF. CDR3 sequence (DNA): TGCGCCAGCAGCCCCGGGGCGGGGGCGGGGACCTACGAGCAGTACTTC.

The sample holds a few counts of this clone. CDR3: CASSEARGSSGNTIYF. The CDR3 nucleotides read TGTGCCAGCAGTGAAGCGCGGGGAAGCTCTGGAAACACCATATATTTT. The chain joins TRBV6-1 to TRBJ1-3; D call uncertain. Trimming removed 0 bases from V and 0 bases from J, with 9 bases in between. The CDR3 has 16 residues. CDR1 is MNHNS, CDR2 SASEGT, per germline.

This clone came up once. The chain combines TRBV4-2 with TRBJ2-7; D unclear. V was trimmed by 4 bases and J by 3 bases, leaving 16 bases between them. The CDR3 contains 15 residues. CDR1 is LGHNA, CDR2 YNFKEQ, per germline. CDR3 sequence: CASSPTALVGYEQYF. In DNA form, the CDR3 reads TGTGCCAGCAGCCCTACCGCTCTAGTGGGCTACGAGCAGTACTTC.

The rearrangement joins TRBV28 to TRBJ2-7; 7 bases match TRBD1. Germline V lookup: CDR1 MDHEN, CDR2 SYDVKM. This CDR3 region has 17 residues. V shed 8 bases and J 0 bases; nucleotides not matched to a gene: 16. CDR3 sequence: CASHSFSIGGLSYEQYF. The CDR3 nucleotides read TGTGCCAGCCACAGTTTTAGTATAGGGGGCCTCTCCTACGAGCAGTACTTC.

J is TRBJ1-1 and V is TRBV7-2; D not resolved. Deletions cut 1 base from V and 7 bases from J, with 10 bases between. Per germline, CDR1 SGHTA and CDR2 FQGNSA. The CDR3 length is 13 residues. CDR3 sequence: CASSLVGRHEAFF. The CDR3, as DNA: TGTGCCAGCAGCTTAGTGGGCAGGCATGAAGCTTTCTTT. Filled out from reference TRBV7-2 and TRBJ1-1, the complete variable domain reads GAGVSQSPSNKVTEKGKDVELRCDPISGHTALYWYRQSLGQGLEFLIYFQGNSAPDKSGLPSDRFSAERTGGSVSTLTIQRTQQEDSAVYLCASSLVGRHEAFFGQGTRLTVV.

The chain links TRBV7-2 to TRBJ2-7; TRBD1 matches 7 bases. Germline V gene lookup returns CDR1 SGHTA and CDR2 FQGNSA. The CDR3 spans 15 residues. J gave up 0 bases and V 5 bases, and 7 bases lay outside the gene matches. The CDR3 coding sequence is TGTGCCAGCAGCCTCGACAGGGTAACCTCCTACGAGCAGTACTTC. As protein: CASSLDRVTSYEQYF. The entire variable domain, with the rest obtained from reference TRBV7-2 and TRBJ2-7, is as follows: GAGVSQSPSNKVTEKGKDVELRCDPISGHTALYWYRQSLGQGLEFLIYFQGNSAPDKSGLPSDRFSAERTGGSVSTLTIQRTQQEDSAVYLCASSLDRVTSYEQYFGPGTRLTVT.

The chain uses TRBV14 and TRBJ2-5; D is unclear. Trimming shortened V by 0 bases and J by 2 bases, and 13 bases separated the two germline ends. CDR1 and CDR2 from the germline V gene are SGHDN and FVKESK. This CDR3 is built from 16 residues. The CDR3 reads CASSQDIVGWQETQYF. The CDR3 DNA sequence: TGTGCCAGCAGCCAAGATATTGTGGGATGGCAAGAGACCCAGTACTTC.

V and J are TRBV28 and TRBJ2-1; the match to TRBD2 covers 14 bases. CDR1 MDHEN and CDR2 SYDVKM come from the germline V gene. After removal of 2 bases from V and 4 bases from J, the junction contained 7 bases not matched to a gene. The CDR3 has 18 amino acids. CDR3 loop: CASSLRGGLAGGYNEQFF. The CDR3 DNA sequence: TGTGCCAGCAGTTTAAGGGGCGGACTAGCGGGAGGTTACAATGAGCAGTTCTTC.

The CDR3 sequence: CASSPAGGVYEQYF. In nucleotides, the CDR3 is TGTGCCAGCTCACCAGCGGGAGGGGTCTACGAGCAGTACTTC. The V gene is TRBV18, the J gene TRBJ2-7, with TRBD2 identical over 9 bases. This CDR3 region has 14 residues. In germline, CDR1 is KGHSH, CDR2 LQKENI. V lost 2 bases and J lost 3; bases outside the gene matches: 2.

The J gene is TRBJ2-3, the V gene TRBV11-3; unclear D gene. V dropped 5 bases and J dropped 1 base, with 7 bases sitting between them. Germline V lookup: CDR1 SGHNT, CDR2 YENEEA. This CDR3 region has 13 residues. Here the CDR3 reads CASSTRGTDTQYF. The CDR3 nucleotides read TGTGCCAGCAGCACGAGAGGCACAGATACGCAGTATTTT.

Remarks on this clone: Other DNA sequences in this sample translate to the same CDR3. CDR3 sequence: CASSVDGGTYNEQFF. In nucleotides, the CDR3 is TGTGCCAGCAGCGTAGACGGGGGGACCTACAATGAGCAGTTCTTC. The chain recombines TRBV9 with TRBJ2-1; 7 bases are shared with TRBD2. The CDR3 sequence is 15 residues long. CDR1 and CDR2 (germline): SGDLS, YYNGEE. With V trimmed by 0 bases and J by 2 bases, 2 bases remained unmatched.

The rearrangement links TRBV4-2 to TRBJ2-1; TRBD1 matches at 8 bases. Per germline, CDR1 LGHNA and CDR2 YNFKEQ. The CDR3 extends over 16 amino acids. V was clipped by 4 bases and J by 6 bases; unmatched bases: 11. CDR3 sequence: CASSLTQGASFNEQFF. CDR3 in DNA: TGTGCCAGCAGCCTGACGCAGGGGGCCTCTTTCAATGAGCAGTTCTTC.

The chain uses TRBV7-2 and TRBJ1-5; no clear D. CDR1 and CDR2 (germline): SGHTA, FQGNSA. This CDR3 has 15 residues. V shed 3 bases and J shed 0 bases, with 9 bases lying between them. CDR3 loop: CASSLGTASNQPQHF. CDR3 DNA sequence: TGTGCCAGCAGCTTGGGCACAGCTAGCAATCAGCCCCAGCATTTT.

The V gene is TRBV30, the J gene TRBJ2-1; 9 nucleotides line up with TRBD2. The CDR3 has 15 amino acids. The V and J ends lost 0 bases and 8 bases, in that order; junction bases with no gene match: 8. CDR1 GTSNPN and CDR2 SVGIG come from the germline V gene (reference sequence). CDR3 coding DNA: TGTGCCTGGAGTGTACGAGGGACTAGCCCTCATGAGCAGTTCTTC. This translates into CAWSVRGTSPHEQFF.

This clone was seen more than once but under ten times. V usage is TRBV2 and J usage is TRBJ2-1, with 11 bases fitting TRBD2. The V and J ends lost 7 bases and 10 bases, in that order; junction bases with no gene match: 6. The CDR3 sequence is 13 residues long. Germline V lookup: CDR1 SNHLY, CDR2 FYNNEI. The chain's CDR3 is CASKLAGALEQFF. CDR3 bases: TGTGCCAGCAAACTAGCGGGAGCGCTCGAGCAGTTCTTC.

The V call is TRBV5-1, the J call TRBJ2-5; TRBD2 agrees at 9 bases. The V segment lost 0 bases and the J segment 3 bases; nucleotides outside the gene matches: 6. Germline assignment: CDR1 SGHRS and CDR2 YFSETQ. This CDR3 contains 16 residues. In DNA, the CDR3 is TGCGCCAGCAGCTTGGTGGTTAGCGGGGGAAAAGAGACCCAGTACTTC. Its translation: CASSLVVSGGKETQYF.

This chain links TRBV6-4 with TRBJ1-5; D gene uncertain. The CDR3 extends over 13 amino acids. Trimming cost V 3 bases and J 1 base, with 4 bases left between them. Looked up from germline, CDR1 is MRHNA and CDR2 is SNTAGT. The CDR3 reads CASSEGSNQPQHF. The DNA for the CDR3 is TGTGCCAGCAGTGAGGGAAGCAATCAGCCCCAGCATTTT.

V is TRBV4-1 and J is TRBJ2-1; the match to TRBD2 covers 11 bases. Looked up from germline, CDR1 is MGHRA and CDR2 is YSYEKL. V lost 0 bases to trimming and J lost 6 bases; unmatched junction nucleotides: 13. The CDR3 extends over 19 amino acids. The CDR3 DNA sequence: TGCGCCAGCAGCCAAGAAGAAGCCGAAGTACTAGCGGGAGCCAATGAGCAGTTCTTC. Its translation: CASSQEEAEVLAGANEQFF.